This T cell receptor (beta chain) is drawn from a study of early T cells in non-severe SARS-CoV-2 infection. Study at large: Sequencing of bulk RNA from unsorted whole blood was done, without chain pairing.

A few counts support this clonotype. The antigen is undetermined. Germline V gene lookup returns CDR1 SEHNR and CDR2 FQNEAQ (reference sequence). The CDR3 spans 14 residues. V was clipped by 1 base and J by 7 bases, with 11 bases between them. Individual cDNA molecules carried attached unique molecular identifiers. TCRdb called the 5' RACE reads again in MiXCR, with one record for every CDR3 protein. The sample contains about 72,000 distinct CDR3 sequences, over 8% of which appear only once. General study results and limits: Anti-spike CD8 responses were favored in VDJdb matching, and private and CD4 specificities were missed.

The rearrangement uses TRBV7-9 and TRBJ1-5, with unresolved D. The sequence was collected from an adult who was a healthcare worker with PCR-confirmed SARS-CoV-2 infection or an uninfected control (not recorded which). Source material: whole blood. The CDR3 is CASSLDNSRQPQHF. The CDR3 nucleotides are TGTGCCAGCAGCTTAGATAATAGCCGGCAGCCCCAGCATTTT.